Sequencing of this TCR beta chain was carried out in a study of T cells in Graves' hyperthyroidism and ophthalmopathy. Findings and limits, study-wide: Most thyroid clonotypes that were expanded above 0.001 also turned up in blood.

Template material for amplifying TCR beta CDR3 regions consisted of RNA transcripts. In the first-round RT-PCR of the TCR CDR3, the HTBI primer set was used. TCRdb recomputed calls from the multiplex PCR reads with MiXCR, one row per CDR3 protein. The table shows under 300,000 distinct CDR3 sequences, with roughly 15% occurring only once. This clonotype has ten or more counts. The antigen remains undetermined. V was clipped by 8 bases and J by 6 bases, with 14 bases between them. The CDR3 consists of 13 residues. CDR1 and CDR2 from the germline V gene are MNHNS and SASEGT. Exclusion of a patient resulted from uncontrolled infection, other autoimmune disease, pregnancy or lactation. Thyroid ultrasound and orbital computed tomography, with clinical symptoms and serum thyroxine and TRAb, informed diagnoses.

The chain carries TRBV6-1 and TRBJ1-5; D ambiguous. Sequencing used blood. The source of this sequence is a woman aged 45 to 65 with Graves' hyperthyroidism that later progressed to Graves' ophthalmopathy. CDR3 coding DNA: TGTGCCAGCGATAAGGGATGGGGTCAGCCCCAGCATTTT. Protein: CASDKGWGQPQHF.